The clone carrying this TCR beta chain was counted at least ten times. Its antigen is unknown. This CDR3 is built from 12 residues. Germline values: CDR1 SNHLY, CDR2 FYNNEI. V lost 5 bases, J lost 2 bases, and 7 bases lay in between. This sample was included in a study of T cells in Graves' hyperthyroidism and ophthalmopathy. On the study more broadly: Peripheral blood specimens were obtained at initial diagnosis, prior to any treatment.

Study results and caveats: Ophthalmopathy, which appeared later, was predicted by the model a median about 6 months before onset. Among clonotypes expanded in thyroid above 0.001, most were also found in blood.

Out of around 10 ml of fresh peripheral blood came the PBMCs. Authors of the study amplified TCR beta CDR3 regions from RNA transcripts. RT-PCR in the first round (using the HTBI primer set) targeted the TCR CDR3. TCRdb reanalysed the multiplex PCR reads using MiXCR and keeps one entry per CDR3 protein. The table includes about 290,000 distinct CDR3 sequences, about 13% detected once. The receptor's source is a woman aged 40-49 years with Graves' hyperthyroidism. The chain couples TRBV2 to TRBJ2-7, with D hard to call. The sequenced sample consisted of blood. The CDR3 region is CASSQLTYEQYF. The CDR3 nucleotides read TGTGCCAGCAGTCAGCTAACCTACGAGCAGTACTTC.